This entry lists 22 T cell receptor beta chains sequenced from one sample in a study of shared clonotypes between healthy human individuals. Clones were read by immunoSEQ multiplex PCR, and TCRdb kept only the in-frame ones, dropping some. The sample comprises about 1 million clones, around 74% of which are singletons, and roughly 1.4% rests with the top ten. Sequenced: memory CD4+ T cells sorted from blood. Stated subset: CD45RA-negative fraction. These receptors all come from a man younger than 30 in good health.

The chain couples TRBV9 to TRBJ2-1; D remains unclear. Germline-derived CDR1 and CDR2 are SGDLS and YYNGEE. CDR3 length equals 14 residues. V shed 0 bases and J shed 7 bases, with 11 bases lying between them. CDR3 residues: CASSVAPTSNEQFF. Here the CDR3 DNA reads TGTGCCAGCAGCGTAGCCCCGACTTCGAATGAGCAGTTCTTC.

V and J are TRBV6-6 and TRBJ1-2; 9 nucleotides align to TRBD1. Germline trimming cut 2 bases from V and 4 bases from J; bases unmatched to any gene: 5. The germline CDR1 and CDR2 sequences are MNHNY and SVGAGI (reference sequence). This CDR3 is 15 amino acids long. The CDR3 DNA is TGTGCCAGCAGTTACGGGACAGGGCCTCGCTATGGCTACACCTTC. This translates into CASSYGTGPRYGYTF.

In this sample, this clone turned up a few times. The CDR3 protein is CASSLATSGRTEQFF. The CDR3 DNA reads TGCGCCAGCAGCTTGGCCACTAGCGGGAGGACCGAGCAGTTCTTC. The V gene is TRBV5-1, the J gene TRBJ2-1; 12 bases match TRBD2. The CDR3 sequence is 15 residues long. V was clipped by 0 bases and J by 10 bases; unmatched bases: 5. Germline-derived CDR1 and CDR2 are SGHRS and YFSETQ.

Many counts were recorded for this clone. Within the sample, other DNA sequences also encode this same CDR3. V and J are TRBV15 and TRBJ2-1, with 9 bases identical to TRBD2. The germline CDR1 and CDR2 sequences are LNHNV and YYDKDF (reference sequence). The CDR3 runs to 17 residues. Trimming at V came to 1 base and at J to 5 bases, leaving 9 bases not matched to a gene. CDR3 in amino acids: CATSRGRLAGSNNEQFF. In DNA form, the CDR3 reads TGTGCCACCAGCAGAGGACGGCTAGCGGGAAGTAACAATGAGCAGTTCTTC.

The J gene is TRBJ1-2, the V gene TRBV6-1, with unresolved D. CDR3 length equals 12 residues. The germline CDR1 and CDR2 sequences are MNHNS and SASEGT. Trimming pared 11 bases from V and 5 bases from J, leaving 15 bases between. CDR3 nucleotides: TGTGCCGCCGAAGGACGCGGGTATGGCTACACCTTC. Translation: CAAEGRGYGYTF.

The rearrangement links TRBV11-2 to TRBJ1-1, with D possibly TRBD1 on 6 matching bases. The CDR3 is 14 residues long. Trimming took 5 bases from V and 5 from J, leaving 15 bases between them. The germline CDR1 and CDR2 sequences are SGHAT and FQNNGV. CDR3 nucleotides: TGTGCCAGCAGCGACAGGTGGGGGAAAACTGAAGCTTTCTTT. Translating gives CASSDRWGKTEAFF.

This chain uses TRBV13 with TRBJ1-1; TRBD1 matches 7 bases. This CDR3 is 14 amino acids long. The V and J ends lost 5 bases and 4 bases, in that order; junction bases with no gene match: 7. The germline V gene encodes CDR1 PRHDT and CDR2 FYEKMQ (reference sequence). CDR3 amino acids: CASSPDRWITEAFF. The CDR3 DNA sequence: TGTGCCAGCAGCCCGGACAGGTGGATCACTGAAGCTTTCTTT.

On this clone itself: The same CDR3 also results from other DNA sequences found in this sample. The genes are TRBV7-2 and TRBJ1-5; D not certain. Germline V gives CDR1 SGHTA, CDR2 FQGNSA. V lost 1 base and J lost 0, with 7 bases in between. This CDR3 contains 15 residues. DNA of the CDR3: TGTGCCAGCAGCTTAGAACCGTATAGCAATCAGCCCCAGCATTTT. Residues: CASSLEPYSNQPQHF.

This clone was seen a handful of times. The chain joins TRBV29-1 to TRBJ2-1, with 9 nucleotides matching TRBD1. This CDR3 region has 11 residues. The V segment lost 8 bases and the J segment 8 bases; nucleotides outside the gene matches: 4. Per the germline V gene, CDR1 is SQVTM and CDR2 is ANQGSEA. DNA of the CDR3: TGCAGCCTACGGGACAGGGATGAGCAGTTCTTC. Its translation: CSLRDRDEQFF.

The CDR3 region has the DNA TGTGCCATCAGTGAGAAAGGTCTCGGTCAGCCCCAGCATTTT. Protein sequence: CAISEKGLGQPQHF. V usage is TRBV10-3 and J usage is TRBJ1-5; D ambiguous. This CDR3 has 14 amino acids. Germline CDR1 is ENHRY and CDR2 is SYGVKD. V lost 2 bases to trimming and J lost 6 bases, with 11 bases between them.

The gene calls are TRBV7-9 and TRBJ1-6; 7 bases are shared with TRBD1. The V gene end was trimmed by 5 bases and the J gene end by 10 bases; junction bases not matched to a gene: 5. From germline, CDR1 is SEHNR and CDR2 FQNEAQ (reference sequence). The CDR3 loop spans 13 amino acids. This CDR3 reads CASSAQQGSPLHF. The CDR3 DNA is TGTGCCAGCAGCGCCCAACAGGGGTCACCCCTCCACTTT.

This chain uses TRBV11-2 with TRBJ2-1; no definite D call. This CDR3 comprises 14 residues. Germline values: CDR1 SGHAT, CDR2 FQNNGV. Between the trimmed V and J ends, which lost 4 bases and 4 bases, there was a span of 11 bases. CDR3 in DNA: TGTGCCAGCAGCTATCAAAACTCGTACAATGAGCAGTTCTTC. It is translated as CASSYQNSYNEQFF. Supplemented by reference TRBV11-2 and TRBJ2-1, the full variable domain reads EAGVAQSPRYKIIEKRQSVAFWCNPISGHATLYWYQQILGQGPKLLIQFQNNGVVDDSQLPKDRFSAERLKGVDSTLKIQPAKLEDSAVYLCASSYQNSYNEQFFGPGTRLTVL.

The sample holds one count of this clone. The chain has TRBV28 and TRBJ1-3, with D hard to call. Trimming shortened V by 9 bases and J by 0 bases, and 18 bases separated the two germline ends. The CDR3 is made up of 16 amino acids. CDR1 is MDHEN and CDR2 is SYDVKM in the germline V gene. In nucleotides, the CDR3 is TGTGCCAGTAGAGGGATTGGGTTCCCCTCTGGAAACACCATATATTTT. Translating gives CASRGIGFPSGNTIYF.

This chain joins TRBV5-4 and TRBJ2-1; 8 bases line up with TRBD2. Germline CDR1 and CDR2: SGHNT and YYREEE (reference sequence). This CDR3 region has 14 residues. Trimming took 2 bases from V and 7 from J; bases not matched to a gene: 5. Here the CDR3 DNA reads TGTGCCAGCAGCTTAAGCGGGAGTGGAAATGAGCAGTTCTTC. Protein product: CASSLSGSGNEQFF.

This rearrangement joins TRBV4-1 to TRBJ1-5; a weak D match, TRBD1 (5 bases). The CDR3 has 15 amino acids. V shed 0 bases and J shed 6 bases, with 12 bases lying between them. Germline V gene lookup returns CDR1 MGHRA and CDR2 YSYEKL. In nucleotides, the CDR3 is TGCGCCAGCAGCCAAGATCGCACAACAGGTCAGCCCCAGCATTTT. Translating it yields CASSQDRTTGQPQHF.

This clone was seen only a few times. The chain joins TRBV2 to TRBJ1-2, with a weak D call TRBD1 (6 bases). CDR1 is SNHLY and CDR2 is FYNNEI in the germline V gene. The CDR3 is made up of 10 amino acids. V was trimmed by 8 bases and J by 6 bases, leaving 7 bases between them. Here the CDR3 reads CASGDNGYTF. CDR3 nucleotides: TGTGCCAGCGGGGACAATGGCTACACCTTC.

J is TRBJ2-3 and V is TRBV4-2, with D perhaps given as TRBD1 or TRBD2 (5 bases each). The germline V and J ends were trimmed by 4 bases and 0 bases, with 11 bases remaining between them. Looked up from germline, CDR1 is LGHNA and CDR2 is YNFKEQ. The CDR3 sequence is 15 residues long. The CDR3 loop reads CASSPGTTSTDTQYF. The CDR3 DNA sequence: TGTGCCAGCAGCCCCGGGACCACTAGCACAGATACGCAGTATTTT.

This chain uses TRBV28 with TRBJ1-6, with D unclear. Trimming left V 2 bases short and J 4 bases short, with 9 bases between. In germline, CDR1 is MDHEN, CDR2 SYDVKM. CDR3 length: 15 residues. The chain's CDR3 is CASSLERGYNSPLHF. In nucleotides, the CDR3 is TGTGCCAGCAGTTTAGAACGGGGATATAATTCACCCCTCCACTTT.

This clone was found a few times. This chain joins TRBV7-2 and TRBJ2-2; D possibly matches TRBD1 or TRBD2 (5 bases each). There are 14 residues in the CDR3. Germline CDR1 reads SGHTA; CDR2 reads FQGNSA. V lost 5 bases and J lost 5, with 12 bases in between. CDR3 in DNA: TGTGCCAGCAGCGTCGGGACGGCGACCGGGGAGCTGTTTTTT. Its protein product is CASSVGTATGELFF.

This clone appeared a few times. The genes are TRBV5-1 and TRBJ2-7; 11 positions match TRBD1. Trimming removed 4 bases from V and 7 bases from J; junction bases left unmatched: 7. Germline assignment: CDR1 SGHRS and CDR2 YFSETQ. CDR3 length equals 14 residues. CDR3 nucleotides: TGCGCCAGCAGCGCCTCGGACAGGGGGCGGGAGCAGTACTTC. It specifies CASSASDRGREQYF.

The chain's CDR3 is CASSKYGYTF. The CDR3 region has the DNA TGTGCCAGCAGTAAATATGGCTACACCTTC. This chain links TRBV6-1 with TRBJ1-2; D remains ambiguous. Germline CDR1 and CDR2: MNHNS and SASEGT. V was cut by 5 bases and J by 5 bases, with 3 bases left in between. This CDR3 has 10 residues.

This clone was recorded at least ten times. Other DNA sequences of this sample code for an identical CDR3. The chain employs TRBV7-2 and TRBJ2-7; the match to TRBD2 covers 12 bases. This CDR3 comprises 17 residues. CDR1 is SGHTA and CDR2 is FQGNSA in the germline V gene. The V gene end was trimmed by 1 base and the J gene end by 1 base; junction bases not matched to a gene: 5. The CDR3 bases are TGTGCCAGCAGCTTAGTAGCTGGGACTAGCGGGTCCTACGAGCAGTACTTC. This gives the protein CASSLVAGTSGSYEQYF.